These 17 T cell receptor beta chains share one sample of origin, sequenced in a study of cytomegalovirus exposure and HLA in healthy donors. TCRdb's table, derived via immunoSEQ multiplex PCR, lists solely in-frame clones and lacks some. The sample has tens of thousands of clones, approximately 90% seen once. Sequenced input: PBMCs. These receptors were collected from a man aged 30 to 45 in good health and CMV-seronegative.

The J gene is TRBJ2-7, the V gene TRBV11-2; D remains ambiguous. Germline V gene data show CDR1 as SGHAT and CDR2 as FQNNGV. V lost 1 base and J lost 3, with 10 bases in between. The CDR3 loop spans 14 amino acids. DNA for the CDR3: TGTGCCAGCAGCTTAGCTGTCGAACTCTACGAGCAGTACTTC. Its protein is CASSLAVELYEQYF.

This clone was detected a few times. The rearrangement links TRBV7-8 to TRBJ2-5; the D gene is possibly TRBD2 (6 bases). Germline CDR1 SGHVS, CDR2 FQNEAQ. Trimming left V 1 base short and J 5 bases short, with 17 bases between. This CDR3 contains 16 residues. Here the CDR3 DNA reads TGTGCCAGCAGCTTAGGGGGGGTGCTTTTGGGTGAGACCCAGTACTTC. Amino acids: CASSLGGVLLGETQYF.

The chain uses TRBV19 and TRBJ2-1; 7 bases fit TRBD2. Germline V lookup: CDR1 LNHDA, CDR2 SQIVND (reference sequence). V dropped 2 bases and J dropped 7; count of bases not matched to a gene: 5. The CDR3 is made up of 14 amino acids. CDR3 protein: CASSILLGGNEQFF. Written as DNA, the CDR3 is TGTGCCAGTAGTATATTACTCGGGGGGAATGAGCAGTTCTTC.

V and J are TRBV11-2 and TRBJ1-4; 8 bases align to TRBD1. Trimming took 4 bases from V and 3 from J; bases not matched to a gene: 7. The CDR3 sequence is 16 residues long. CDR1 is SGHAT and CDR2 is FQNNGV in the germline V gene. CDR3 bases: TGTGCCAGCAGCTCCCTCCTGACAGGGGCTAATGAAAAACTGTTTTTT. As protein: CASSSLLTGANEKLFF.

J is TRBJ2-1 and V is TRBV15, with D possibly TRBD2 on 5 matching bases. Trimming cost V 0 bases and J 9 bases, with 21 bases left between them. The CDR3 runs to 17 residues. CDR1 and CDR2 from the germline V gene are LNHNV and YYDKDF (reference sequence). For the CDR3, the DNA is TGTGCCACCAGCAGAGAAAGGAATACTAGAGACTACGGTGAGCAGTTCTTC. Residues: CATSRERNTRDYGEQFF.

V is TRBV19 and J is TRBJ1-5, with D tentatively TRBD1 (6 bases). The germline V and J ends were trimmed by 5 bases and 5 bases, with 10 bases remaining between them. Germline V gene lookup returns CDR1 LNHDA and CDR2 SQIVND (reference sequence). The CDR3 totals 13 residues. DNA for the CDR3: TGTGCCAGTAGTGACAGGTACGATCAGCCCCAGCATTTT. It is translated as CASSDRYDQPQHF.

V usage is TRBV30 and J usage is TRBJ2-7; the D gene is possibly TRBD2 (6 bases). Germline-derived CDR1 and CDR2 are GTSNPN and SVGIG (reference sequence). The CDR3 totals 14 residues. With 4 bases removed from V and 7 bases from J, the gap between germline ends came to 20 bases. CDR3 sequence reads: CAWNFGDRAGEQYF. The DNA for the CDR3 is TGTGCCTGGAACTTTGGAGATAGGGCGGGGGAGCAGTACTTC.

The V call is TRBV29-1, the J call TRBJ2-1; 11 bases align to TRBD2. The junction had 12 bases not matched to a gene; V was cut back by 7 bases and J by 7 bases. The CDR3 consists of 15 residues. CDR1 SQVTM and CDR2 ANQGSEA come from the germline V gene. CDR3 in amino acids: CSAEILAGVLNEQFF. In DNA form, the CDR3 reads TGCAGCGCCGAGATACTAGCGGGGGTTTTAAATGAGCAGTTCTTC.

The gene calls are TRBV6-5 and TRBJ2-5, with TRBD2 identical over 8 bases. The CDR3 spans 14 residues. V shed 8 bases and J 5 bases; nucleotides not matched to a gene: 10. CDR1 MNHEY and CDR2 SVGAGI come from the germline V gene. The CDR3 spells CASSAGDPRETQYF. Here the CDR3 DNA reads TGTGCCAGCTCAGCGGGGGATCCGCGGGAGACCCAGTACTTC.

Written as DNA, the CDR3 is TGTGCCAGTAGTATAGACCTGGACTTGGACACTGAAGCTTTCTTT. This codes for CASSIDLDLDTEAFF. The chain combines TRBV19 with TRBJ1-1; no firm D call. The germline gives CDR1 LNHDA, CDR2 SQIVND (reference sequence). The CDR3 runs to 15 residues. Trimming took 0 bases from V and 3 from J, leaving 11 bases between them.

The V and J genes are TRBV5-1 and TRBJ2-1; perhaps TRBD1 as D (6 bases). Germline-derived CDR1 and CDR2 are SGHRS and YFSETQ. This CDR3 comprises 16 residues. Trimming removed 2 bases at V and 0 bases at J, with 12 bases between. This CDR3 is CASSFTDRSSYNEQFF. The CDR3 bases are TGCGCCAGCAGCTTCACCGACAGGAGCTCCTACAATGAGCAGTTCTTC.

The chain is built from TRBV19 and TRBJ2-7, with D perhaps TRBD1 (6 bases). The CDR3 sequence is 15 residues long. The germline gives CDR1 LNHDA, CDR2 SQIVND (reference sequence). V was trimmed by 5 bases and J by 3 bases, leaving 17 bases between them. CDR3: CASSGKTGPSYEQYF. The CDR3, as DNA: TGTGCCAGTAGTGGGAAGACAGGTCCAAGCTACGAGCAGTACTTC.

This clone was observed a single time. The chain combines TRBV13 with TRBJ2-7; the D gene is possibly TRBD1 (5 bases). Trimming took off 3 bases at V and 2 bases at J, with 11 bases between the two ends. Per germline, CDR1 PRHDT and CDR2 FYEKMQ (reference sequence). CDR3 length: 14 residues. The CDR3 DNA reads as TGTGCCAGCAGCTTTGGTGGGGCGACCTACGAGCAGTACTTC. It is translated as CASSFGGATYEQYF.

This chain links TRBV4-1 with TRBJ2-5; D perhaps matches TRBD1 (6 bases). CDR1 MGHRA and CDR2 YSYEKL come from the germline V gene. The CDR3 extends over 17 amino acids. V was shortened by 0 bases and J by 4 bases, with 18 bases between the two germline ends. The CDR3 DNA reads TGCGCCAGCAGCCAAGAGGGGGCTATTGGGTATGGAGAGACCCAGTACTTC. Translation gives CASSQEGAIGYGETQYF.

V and J are TRBV7-2 and TRBJ1-2, with TRBD1 matching over 9 bases. The CDR3 is made up of 16 amino acids. V lost 5 bases to trimming and J lost 4 bases; unmatched junction nucleotides: 11. Germline V gene data show CDR1 as SGHTA and CDR2 as FQGNSA. Written as DNA, the CDR3 is TGTGCCAGCAGCCCCTCCGGGACAGGGCGCCTCTATGGCTACACCTTC. Translated, it gives CASSPSGTGRLYGYTF.

V gene TRBV5-1 combines with J gene TRBJ2-1; 8 bases match TRBD1. The CDR3 contains 16 residues. Germline V lookup: CDR1 SGHRS, CDR2 YFSETQ. The junction had 8 bases not matched to a gene; V was cut back by 4 bases and J by 2 bases. CDR3 nucleotides: TGCGCCAGCAGCCGTAAAGGGACAGGAGCCTACAATGAGCAGTTCTTC. Its translation is CASSRKGTGAYNEQFF.

The chain combines TRBV12-5 with TRBJ2-1; 7 bases are shared with TRBD1. Germline assignment: CDR1 LGHNT and CDR2 FRNRAP. With V trimmed by 1 base and J by 5 bases, 5 bases remained unmatched. This CDR3 comprises 15 residues. The CDR3 loop is CASGLGGQANNEQFF. The CDR3 DNA is TGTGCTAGTGGTTTGGGCGGACAGGCAAACAATGAGCAGTTCTTC.